The entry that follows covers one T cell receptor beta chain sequence. Per germline, CDR1 SQVTM and CDR2 ANQGSEA. The CDR3 extends over 12 amino acids. With 3 bases clipped from V and 10 bases from J, the junction kept 3 bases outside the gene matches. The data stem from a study of patients with pleural tuberculosis. TCRdb itself ran the reads through MiXCR, one entry per CDR3 protein. This table has 45,000 to 55,000 distinct CDR3 sequences, about 7.3% appearing once. The V and J genes are TRBV29-1 and TRBJ2-1; TRBD2 matches at 10 bases. The clonotype comes from a human donor with pleural tuberculosis. This CDR3 reads CSVDGLAVEQFF. The DNA for the CDR3 is TGCAGCGTTGATGGACTAGCGGTAGAGCAGTTCTTC.